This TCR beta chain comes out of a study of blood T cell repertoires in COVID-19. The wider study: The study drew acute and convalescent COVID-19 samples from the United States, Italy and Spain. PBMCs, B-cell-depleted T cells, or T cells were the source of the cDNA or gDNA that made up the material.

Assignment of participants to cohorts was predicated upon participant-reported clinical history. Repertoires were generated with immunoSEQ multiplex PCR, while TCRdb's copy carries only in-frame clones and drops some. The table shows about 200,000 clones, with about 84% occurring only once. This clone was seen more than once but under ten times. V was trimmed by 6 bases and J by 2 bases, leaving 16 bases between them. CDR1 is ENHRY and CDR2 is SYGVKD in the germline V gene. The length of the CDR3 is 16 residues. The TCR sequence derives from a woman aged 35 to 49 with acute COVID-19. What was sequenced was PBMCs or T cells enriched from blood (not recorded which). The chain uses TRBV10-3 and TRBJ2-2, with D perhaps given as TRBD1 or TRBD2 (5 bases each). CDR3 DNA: TGTGCCATCAGCGAGGGGTGGCAGGGAAACACCGGGGAGCTGTTTTTT. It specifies CAISEGWQGNTGELFF.